The 22 T cell receptor beta chains below all came from one sample that was sequenced in a study of T cells after yellow fever vaccination (dated 2019 in TCRdb). Reading the label with the study, this specimen's treatment or condition is: live attenuated yellow fever vaccine strain. Libraries were built with 5' RACE. These reads were obtained on an Illumina HiSeq 2500. TCRdb reran the public reads through fastp at Q25 and MiXCR, keeping productive beta chains. Rows matching on CDR3 protein sequence are summarized as one entry with the most common DNA and genes. In all, the sample holds about 350,000 distinct CDR3 sequences, and 7% to 9% of those were seen once. The leading ten clones occupy 15% to 20% of the sample. The sample was PBMCs, taken approximately 47 days after the first yellow fever vaccination. All receptors derive from a man younger than 35 who received the YFV17D yellow fever vaccine.

The chain recombines TRBV7-8 with TRBJ2-2, with TRBD2 matching over 8 bases. V dropped 5 bases and J dropped 4; count of bases not matched to a gene: 6. The CDR3 loop spans 15 amino acids. From germline, CDR1 is SGHVS and CDR2 FQNEAQ. The CDR3 is CASSPGLAVTGELFF. CDR3 coding DNA: TGTGCCAGCAGCCCCGGACTAGCAGTCACCGGGGAGCTGTTTTTT.

This chain links TRBV19 with TRBJ1-6, with unresolved D. The germline V gene has CDR1 LNHDA and CDR2 SQIVND (reference sequence). This CDR3 is built from 18 residues. Deletions cut 8 bases from V and 0 bases from J, with 20 bases between. This CDR3 is CASSNPASRISYNSPLHF. CDR3 coding DNA: TGTGCCAGTTCTAACCCAGCAAGCCGGATCTCCTATAATTCACCCCTCCACTTT.

The chain uses TRBV10-3 and TRBJ2-1, with unresolved D. The V gene lost 0 bases and the J gene lost 4 bases, with 10 bases spanning the gap. This CDR3 is built from 15 residues. Germline CDR1 is ENHRY and CDR2 is SYGVKD. CDR3 in amino acids: CAISESQSRYNEQFF. The CDR3 DNA sequence: TGTGCCATCAGTGAGTCCCAATCCAGATACAATGAGCAGTTCTTC.

Only a few counts were recorded for this clonotype. The rearrangement uses TRBV4-3 and TRBJ1-5; D remains unclear. The CDR3 is made up of 13 amino acids. Trimming took off 0 bases at V and 4 bases at J, with 4 bases between the two ends. Germline V lookup: CDR1 LGHNA, CDR2 YSLEER. Here the CDR3 reads CASSQEWNQPQHF. For the CDR3, the DNA is TGCGCCAGCAGCCAAGAGTGGAATCAGCCCCAGCATTTT.

The sample holds a few counts of this clonotype. The gene calls are TRBV6-1 and TRBJ2-3; 8 nucleotides match TRBD2. The CDR3 consists of 15 residues. Trimming at V came to 6 bases and at J to 1 base, leaving 6 bases not matched to a gene. Germline CDR1 MNHNS, CDR2 SASEGT. The DNA of the CDR3 is TGTGCCAGCAGCGCGGGACTAGGGGGCACAGATACGCAGTATTTT. Its translation is CASSAGLGGTDTQYF.

This chain links TRBV5-5 with TRBJ2-7; possible D gene TRBD2, 7 bases. V shed 4 bases and J shed 0 bases, with 17 bases lying between them. The CDR3 runs to 16 residues. Looked up from germline, CDR1 is SGHKS and CDR2 is YYEKEE (reference sequence). CDR3 loop: CASSLLGGRRSYEQYV. The DNA of the CDR3 is TGTGCCAGCAGCCTCCTGGGGGGGCGACGCTCCTACGAGCAGTACGTC.

This clonotype came up many times. The J gene is TRBJ2-5, the V gene TRBV9, with TRBD2 as a possible D gene (5 bases). V lost 0 bases and J 0 bases, leaving 9 bases between the germline ends. Germline lookup yields CDR1 SGDLS and CDR2 YYNGEE. The CDR3 sequence is 15 residues long. The CDR3 reads CASSVEGAYQETQYF. CDR3 sequence (DNA): TGTGCCAGCAGCGTAGAGGGAGCGTACCAAGAGACCCAGTACTTC.

The table lists this clonotype with a few counts. DNA of the CDR3: TGCAGTGCTAGCGGGGGGACTTGGGATCAGCCCCAGCATTTT. Protein: CSASGGTWDQPQHF. This chain joins TRBV20-1 and TRBJ1-5, with D possibly TRBD1 on 5 matching bases. CDR1 DFQATT and CDR2 SNEGSKA come from the germline V gene (reference sequence). The CDR3 runs 14 residues. V shed 3 bases and J shed 5 bases, with 14 bases lying between them.

Many counts were recorded for this clonotype. The V call is TRBV12-3 or TRBV12-4, the J call TRBJ2-3; D remains ambiguous. The V end lost 1 base, the J end lost 2 bases, and 7 bases lay between the germline ends. The CDR3 totals 14 residues. CDR3 in amino acids: CASSLGRYTDTQYF. Here the CDR3 DNA reads TGTGCCAGCAGTTTAGGACGGTACACAGATACGCAGTATTTT.

The rearrangement joins TRBV4-1 to TRBJ2-3; D is undetermined. Germline V CDR1 and CDR2: MGHRA, YSYEKL. The V end lost 3 bases, the J end lost 0 bases, and 13 bases lay between the germline ends. The CDR3 runs to 16 residues. The CDR3 sequence: CASSHRTLFSTDTQYF. CDR3 nucleotides: TGCGCCAGCAGCCATCGGACCCTCTTTAGCACAGATACGCAGTATTTT.

This clonotype has a count of ten or more. J is TRBJ1-3 and V is TRBV29-1, with D uncertain. The V gene's germline CDR1 is SQVTM and CDR2 ANQGSEA. V lost 6 bases, J lost 0 bases, and 12 bases lay in between. The CDR3 sequence is 14 residues long. In DNA form, the CDR3 reads TGCAGCGTGGGCATCGCGGGCTCTGGAAACACCATATATTTT. Translating it yields CSVGIAGSGNTIYF. Supplemented by reference TRBV29-1 and TRBJ1-3, the full variable domain reads SAVISQKPSRDICQRGTSLTIQCQVDSQVTMMFWYRQQPGQSLTLIATANQGSEATYESGFVIDKFPISRPNLTFSTLTVSNMSPEDSSIYLCSVGIAGSGNTIYFGEGSWLTVV.

This clonotype was detected many times. This sequence joins TRBV20-1 and TRBJ1-5; D is ambiguous. The V gene's germline CDR1 is DFQATT and CDR2 SNEGSKA (reference sequence). This CDR3 contains 13 residues. V was pared by 5 bases and J by 4 bases, with 12 bases between. The CDR3 is CSAGSGGNQPQHF. The CDR3 bases are TGCAGTGCTGGAAGTGGTGGGAATCAGCCCCAGCATTTT.

This chain uses TRBV3-1 with TRBJ2-7, with D maybe TRBD1 (5 bases). CDR1 is LGHDT and CDR2 is YNNKEL in the germline V gene (reference sequence). This CDR3 is built from 13 residues. With 2 bases removed from V and 1 base from J, the gap between germline ends came to 6 bases. CDR3 DNA: TGTGCCAGCAGCCAACAGGGTTCCTACGAGCAGTACGTC. Protein product: CASSQQGSYEQYV.

The chain recombines TRBV5-1 with TRBJ1-1, with 9 bases matching TRBD1. The CDR3 has 16 amino acids. Looked up from germline, CDR1 is SGHRS and CDR2 is YFSETQ. V lost 6 bases to trimming and J lost 3 bases; unmatched junction nucleotides: 12. The CDR3 DNA reads as TGCGCCAGCAAGGTCCACAGGGGGCTCCAAGACACTGAAGCTTTCTTT. Encoded protein: CASKVHRGLQDTEAFF.

J is TRBJ2-1 and V is TRBV6-1, with TRBD2 matching over 13 bases. V was pared by 6 bases and J by 4 bases, with 3 bases of the junction left unmatched. The CDR3 runs 15 residues. Per the germline V gene, CDR1 is MNHNS and CDR2 is SASEGT. In DNA form, the CDR3 reads TGTGCCAGCAGGAGACTAGCGGGGGGTTACAATGAGCAGTTCTTC. It specifies CASRRLAGGYNEQFF.

CDR3: CASSLALRTEQFF. The CDR3 nucleotides read TGTGCCAGCAGCTTAGCGCTCCGGACGGAGCAGTTCTTC. This sequence joins TRBV7-9 and TRBJ2-1, with D unclear. This CDR3 has 13 residues. Germline assignment: CDR1 SEHNR and CDR2 FQNEAQ (reference sequence). V was cut by 0 bases and J by 10 bases, with 10 bases left in between.

J is TRBJ2-2 and V is TRBV7-9; D is unclear. The V gene's germline CDR1 is SEHNR and CDR2 FQNEAQ (reference sequence). Trimming took off 5 bases at V and 0 bases at J, with 13 bases between the two ends. The CDR3 length is 16 residues. CDR3 DNA: TGTGCCAGCAGCGGGTACGTCGGCACGAACACCGGGGAGCTGTTTTTT. It encodes CASSGYVGTNTGELFF.

This clonotype was counted between two and nine times. The chain links TRBV18 to TRBJ1-1; no firm D call. CDR3 length: 13 amino acids. The germline V gene encodes CDR1 KGHSH and CDR2 LQKENI. The V and J ends lost 6 bases and 1 base respectively, with 9 bases between them. CDR3 sequence reads: CASSREENTEAFF. The CDR3 DNA reads TGTGCCAGCTCCAGAGAAGAGAACACTGAAGCTTTCTTT. The full variable domain, its missing parts supplied by reference TRBV18 and TRBJ1-1, is NAGVMQNPRHLVRRRGQEARLRCSPMKGHSHVYWYRQLPEEGLKFMVYLQKENIIDESGMPKERFSAEFPKEGPSILRIQQVVRGDSAAYFCASSREENTEAFFGQGTRLTVV.

The rearrangement links TRBV15 to TRBJ2-5; D is ambiguous. V lost 4 bases to trimming and J lost 3 bases, with 6 bases between them. The length of the CDR3 is 12 residues. CDR1 and CDR2 from the germline V gene are LNHNV and YYDKDF (reference sequence). The CDR3 nucleotides read TGTGCCACCAGCAATCCAAAAGAGACCCAGTACTTC. Translation: CATSNPKETQYF.

There are a few counts of this clonotype. V usage is TRBV5-1 and J usage is TRBJ2-7; 8 nucleotides match TRBD2. This CDR3 comprises 13 residues. CDR1 is SGHRS, CDR2 YFSETQ, per germline. The ends lost 4 bases at V and 7 bases at J; junction bases unmatched: 7. In DNA form, the CDR3 reads TGCGCCAGCAGCGGTTTGACTAGCGTTGAGCAGTACTTC. Its translation: CASSGLTSVEQYF.

The chain links TRBV6-2 or TRBV6-3 to TRBJ2-3, with 11 bases aligning to TRBD2. The V and J ends lost 0 bases and 0 bases, in that order; junction bases with no gene match: 14. Germline loops: CDR1 MNHEY, CDR2 SVGEGT. The CDR3 contains 21 residues. The CDR3 bases are TGTGCCAGCAGTTACTCGAGGCAGGGCCGACTAGCGGGGTCTAGCACAGATACGCAGTATTTT. Translation gives CASSYSRQGRLAGSSTDTQYF.

This clonotype was seen a handful of times. The chain joins TRBV5-4 to TRBJ1-1, with D possibly matching TRBD1 (6 bases). The V gene lost 7 bases and the J gene lost 4 bases, with 20 bases spanning the gap. The CDR3 totals 15 residues. CDR1 is SGHNT, CDR2 YYREEE, per germline (reference sequence). In DNA form, the CDR3 reads TGTGCCAGCTTCCGCGGGGGGGGCCGGGTCACTGAAGCTTTCTTT. Amino acids: CASFRGGGRVTEAFF.